This TCR beta chain was captured in a study of cytomegalovirus exposure and HLA in healthy donors. Study-wide results and limits: The study listed 150 to 200 cytomegalovirus-associated TCR beta chains.

Points on this clone: Its antigen is undetermined.

This CDR3 comprises 14 residues. CDR1 is SQVTM, CDR2 ANQGSEA, per germline. A multiplex PCR was run with 60 Vbeta primers and 13 Jbeta primers. Produced via immunoSEQ multiplex PCR; TCRdb's table is partial and in-frame only. The table records roughly 190,000 clones, 60% to 80% of them present only once. What was sequenced was PBMCs. This TCR derives from a woman aged 25 to 45 in good health and CMV-seropositive. This chain links TRBV29-1 with TRBJ2-3; D remains ambiguous. CDR3 coding DNA: TGCACCATAAGAGGAATGTCTTCTGCAGATACGCAGTATTTT. This gives the protein CTIRGMSSADTQYF.